The clone carrying this TCR beta chain has ten or more counts. TCR beta CDR3 region amplification was performed from RNA transcripts. The HTBI primer set was used in a first-round RT-PCR of the TCR CDR3. A single record per CDR3 protein comes from TCRdb applying MiXCR to the multiplex PCR reads. The sample includes 600,000 or so distinct CDR3 sequences, approximately 15% of them seen just once. The CDR3 totals 15 residues. Per the germline V gene, CDR1 is MNHEY and CDR2 is SVGEGT. After removal of 5 bases from V and 5 bases from J, the junction contained 10 bases not matched to a gene. These data are taken from a study of T cells in Graves' hyperthyroidism and ophthalmopathy. As for the study in general: Any treatment followed the collection of peripheral blood at initial diagnosis.

Uncontrolled infection, other autoimmune disease, pregnancy or lactation excluded patients. The receptor comes from a woman aged 18-29 years with Graves' ophthalmopathy. The gene calls are TRBV6-2 or TRBV6-3 and TRBJ1-1, with 8 bases matching TRBD1. The sample consisted of blood. This CDR3 reads CASSSPRTGRTEAFF. CDR3 bases: TGTGCCAGCAGTAGCCCCCGGACAGGGAGAACTGAAGCTTTCTTT.